A selection of T cell receptor beta chains follows, all from one sample in a study of blood T cell repertoires in COVID-19. Libraries were prepared by immunoSEQ multiplex PCR; TCRdb keeps only in-frame clonotypes and omits some of them. The table lists 310,000 or so clones, 86% of them singletons. The material sequenced was PBMCs or T cells enriched from blood (not recorded which). The source of these receptors is a woman aged 18 to 35 who had recovered from COVID-19. Each CDR3 is given with its conserved first and last residue. D genes are given only for firm matches. The size of a clone is reported for some rows only, either as once, few or many, or as a class for expanded clones.

D gene	clone size	V gene	J gene	CDR3 protein	CDR3 DNA
NA	NA	TRBV30	TRBJ1-1	CAWSVIGSEAFF	TGTGCCTGGAGTGTAATAGGGAGCGAAGCTTTCTTT
NA	NA	TRBV19	TRBJ2-1	CASSSDRTNEQFF	TGTGCCAGTAGTTCCGACAGGACCAATGAGCAGTTCTTC
TRBD2	NA	TRBV9	TRBJ2-1	CASSAGLAGGNEQFF	TGTGCCAGCAGCGCGGGACTAGCGGGGGGGAATGAGCAGTTCTTC
TRBD1	NA	TRBV4-1	TRBJ1-4	CASSRLPTGGGEKLFF	TGCGCCAGCAGCCGACTTCCGACAGGGGGCGGCGAAAAACTGTTTTTT
TRBD1	NA	TRBV18	TRBJ1-5	CASSPNRGGGNQPQHF	TGTGCCAGCTCACCCAACAGGGGAGGAGGCAATCAGCCCCAGCATTTT
NA	NA	TRBV5-4	TRBJ2-1	CASSLGGDRNEQFF	TGTGCCAGCAGCTTGGGGGGCGACAGAAATGAGCAGTTCTTC
NA	once	TRBV30	TRBJ2-7	CAWSVSGLSYEQYF	TGTGCCTGGAGTGTATCGGGACTCTCCTACGAGCAGTACTTC
NA	NA	TRBV5-1	TRBJ1-2	CASSPTPVNYGYTF	TGCGCCAGCAGCCCGACACCAGTTAACTATGGCTACACCTTC
NA	NA	TRBV5-4	TRBJ2-6	CASSLDNSGANVLTF	TGTGCCAGCAGCCTCGACAACTCTGGGGCCAACGTCCTGACTTTC
NA	NA	TRBV25-1	TRBJ1-5	CASSRGQGFQPQHF	TGTGCCAGCAGCCGAGGCCAGGGGTTTCAGCCCCAGCATTTT
NA	once	TRBV5-1	TRBJ2-2	CASSLRERVNTGELFF	TGCGCCAGCAGCTTGAGGGAGCGCGTGAACACCGGGGAGCTGTTTTTT
TRBD1	NA	TRBV6-1	TRBJ2-7	CASSENDRGSYEQYF	TGTGCCAGCAGTGAAAATGACAGGGGGTCCTACGAGCAGTACTTC
TRBD1	few	TRBV30	TRBJ2-7	CAWSKRTGVYEQYF	TGTGCCTGGAGCAAACGGACAGGAGTCTACGAGCAGTACTTC
NA	NA	TRBV5-4	TRBJ1-1	CASSPAVRDTEAFF	TGTGCCAGCAGCCCTGCCGTTAGAGACACTGAAGCTTTCTTT
NA	NA	TRBV15	TRBJ2-7	CATSWGEYEQYF	TGTGCCACCAGCTGGGGAGAATACGAGCAGTACTTC
NA	NA	TRBV18	TRBJ2-3	CASSPLPTDNTDTQYF	TGTGCCAGCTCACCGCTCCCGACTGATAACACAGATACGCAGTATTTT
NA	once	TRBV11-2	TRBJ1-6	CASSRRQRVDSPLHF	TGTGCCAGCAGCCGACGACAGCGAGTGGATTCACCCCTCCACTTT
NA	NA	TRBV20-1	TRBJ1-2	CSASGGANYGYTF	TGCAGTGCTAGTGGGGGCGCGAACTATGGCTACACCTTC
TRBD1	NA	TRBV2	TRBJ2-5	CASRWDREETQYF	TGTGCCAGCAGGTGGGACAGAGAAGAGACCCAGTACTTC
TRBD1	NA	TRBV29-1	TRBJ1-1	CSDRTGVNTEAFF	TGCAGCGATCGGACAGGGGTGAACACTGAAGCTTTCTTT
NA	NA	TRBV5-1	TRBJ2-2	CASSLGETGELFF	TGCGCCAGCAGCTTGGGCGAAACCGGGGAGCTGTTTTTT
NA	few	TRBV30	TRBJ1-2	CAWSALYGYTF	TGTGCCTGGAGTGCCCTTTATGGCTACACCTTC
TRBD1	NA	TRBV9	TRBJ1-2	CASSARPEDRGNYGYTF	TGTGCCAGCAGCGCCCGACCTGAGGACAGGGGGAACTATGGCTACACCTTC
NA	NA	TRBV7-3	TRBJ2-5	CASSPLPGRQETQYF	TGTGCCAGCAGCCCCCTGCCAGGGCGGCAAGAGACCCAGTACTTC
NA	NA	TRBV5-1	TRBJ1-1	CASSFSENTEAFF	TGCGCCAGCAGCTTTTCAGAGAACACTGAAGCTTTCTTT
TRBD2	NA	TRBV3-1/TRBV3-2	TRBJ2-3	CASSPDREVEDTQYF	TGTGCCAGCAGCCCGGACCGGGAGGTGGAAGATACGCAGTATTTT
TRBD1	NA	TRBV2	TRBJ1-5	CASTGGQGKPTNQPQHF	TGTGCCAGCACCGGCGGACAGGGTAAACCTACCAATCAGCCCCAGCATTTT
NA	NA	TRBV18	TRBJ2-3	CASSPRGAGTDTQYF	TGTGCCAGCTCACCAAGGGGCGCAGGCACAGATACGCAGTATTTT
TRBD1	NA	TRBV5-4	TRBJ1-2	CASSSGQGAAYGYTF	TGTGCCAGCAGCTCCGGACAGGGGGCCGCCTATGGCTACACCTTC
NA	once	TRBV5-1	TRBJ2-1	CASSSAIGADNEQFF	TGCGCCAGCAGCTCGGCGATTGGGGCCGACAATGAGCAGTTCTTC
NA	NA	TRBV5-1	TRBJ1-1	CASSLDINTEAFF	TGCGCCAGCAGCTTGGACATCAACACTGAAGCTTTCTTT
TRBD1	NA	TRBV10-3	TRBJ1-1	CAISPQGVDTEAFF	TGTGCCATCAGTCCCCAGGGGGTAGACACTGAAGCTTTCTTT
TRBD2	once	TRBV23-1	TRBJ2-1	CASSQSRKKSGTSGYNEQFF	TGCGCCAGCAGTCAATCCAGGAAAAAATCGGGGACTAGCGGCTACAATGAGCAGTTCTTC
TRBD2	NA	TRBV7-9	TRBJ2-7	CASSPPLAGDYEQYF	TGTGCCAGCAGCCCCCCACTGGCGGGAGACTACGAGCAGTACTTC
TRBD2	once	TRBV5-1	TRBJ2-1	CASSSLAGAHNEQFF	TGCGCCAGCAGCTCTCTAGCGGGAGCTCACAATGAGCAGTTCTTC
TRBD1	NA	TRBV15	TRBJ2-4	CATSRGRGTEAPKNIQYF	TGTGCCACCAGCAGAGGAAGGGGGACAGAAGCCCCCAAAAACATTCAGTACTTC
TRBD1	NA	TRBV25-1	TRBJ1-2	CASTYKDRAGYGYTF	TGTGCCAGCACTTACAAGGACAGGGCGGGCTATGGCTACACCTTC
TRBD1	NA	TRBV9	TRBJ2-7	CASSPNRDRVHEQYF	TGTGCCAGCAGCCCTAACCGGGACAGGGTCCACGAGCAGTACTTC
NA	NA	TRBV5-1	TRBJ1-4	CASSEDSPNEKLFF	TGCGCCAGCAGCGAGGACAGCCCTAATGAAAAACTGTTTTTT
NA	NA	TRBV30	TRBJ2-5	CAWERARGTQYF	TGTGCCTGGGAAAGGGCTCGGGGAACCCAGTACTTC
TRBD2	NA	TRBV18	TRBJ2-1	CASSPGLGGYNEQFF	TGTGCCAGCTCACCCGGACTAGGCGGATACAATGAGCAGTTCTTC
NA	NA	TRBV27	TRBJ2-1	CASSLAGVPGVNNEQFF	TGTGCCAGCAGTTTAGCGGGAGTGCCAGGGGTCAACAATGAGCAGTTCTTC
NA	NA	TRBV13	TRBJ1-2	CASSLKAGYGSYYGYTF	TGTGCCAGCAGCTTAAAGGCTGGTTACGGGAGTTACTATGGCTACACCTTC
TRBD1	NA	TRBV29-1	TRBJ1-2	CSVARPGTGKDYGYTF	TGCAGCGTTGCCCGACCCGGGACAGGGAAGGACTATGGCTACACCTTC
NA	NA	TRBV19	TRBJ2-1	CASSIETGTEGYNEQFF	TGTGCCAGTAGTATAGAAACCGGGACTGAAGGATACAATGAGCAGTTCTTC
NA	NA	TRBV3-1/TRBV3-2	TRBJ2-7	CASSQDGDRYPNEQYF	TGTGCCAGCAGCCAAGATGGAGACAGGTACCCCAACGAGCAGTACTTC
TRBD1	NA	TRBV19	TRBJ1-5	CASRGTAIPEPQHF	TGTGCCAGTAGGGGGACAGCGATCCCGGAGCCCCAGCATTTT
NA	NA	TRBV27	TRBJ2-2	CASSLSNLGTGELFF	TGTGCCAGCAGTTTATCGAATCTCGGGACCGGGGAGCTGTTTTTT
NA	NA	TRBV30	TRBJ1-5	CACQGGHQPQHF	TGTGCCTGCCAAGGGGGACATCAGCCCCAGCATTTT
NA	once	TRBV4-1	TRBJ2-2	CASSQLALGQTGELFF	TGCGCCAGCAGCCAATTGGCCTTAGGACAAACCGGGGAGCTGTTTTTT
TRBD2	NA	TRBV19	TRBJ2-1	CASNPGGYNEQFF	TGTGCCAGTAACCCGGGGGGGTACAATGAGCAGTTCTTC
TRBD1	NA	TRBV4-1	TRBJ1-6	CASSQGDRGYNSPLHF	TGCGCCAGCAGCCAAGGGGACAGGGGGTATAATTCACCCCTCCACTTT
NA	NA	TRBV5-1	TRBJ1-1	CASSLSTANTEAFF	TGCGCCAGCAGCTTGAGTACAGCGAACACTGAAGCTTTCTTT